These 12 T cell receptor beta chains came from one sample sequenced in a study of T cells in Graves' hyperthyroidism and ophthalmopathy. RNA transcripts provided the source from which TCR beta CDR3 regions were amplified. HTBI primers were used for first-round RT-PCR of the TCR CDR3. TCRdb redid the calling of the multiplex PCR reads with MiXCR, one entry per CDR3 protein. Of 600,000 to 750,000 distinct CDR3 sequences listed, roughly 17% were seen once; the top ten hold roughly a sixth. Sequenced material: blood. These receptors all stem from a man between 50 and 59 years old with Graves' hyperthyroidism.

This clonotype was recorded a few times. The rearrangement joins TRBV7-9 to TRBJ2-6; D gene unclear. Germline CDR1 reads SEHNR; CDR2 reads FQNEAQ (reference sequence). The length of the CDR3 is 23 residues. Trimming took off 1 base at V and 4 bases at J, with 32 bases between the two ends. The CDR3 reads CASSLDHTPAPREQSSGANVLTF. DNA for the CDR3: TGTGCCAGCAGCTTAGATCACACCCCGGCCCCCAGAGAACAATCGTCCGGGGCCAACGTCCTGACTTTC.

This clonotype was picked up a small number of times. The rearrangement joins TRBV7-3 to TRBJ1-1; no reliable D call. The germline V gene encodes CDR1 SGHTA and CDR2 FQGTGA. There are 13 residues in the CDR3. The V gene lost 4 bases and the J gene lost 5 bases, with 11 bases spanning the gap. The CDR3 region is CASSSGPQTEAFF. CDR3 DNA: TGTGCCAGCAGCTCGGGCCCTCAGACTGAAGCTTTCTTT.

This clonotype was seen repeatedly, ten times or more. V is TRBV3-1 and J is TRBJ1-2; 7 bases are shared with TRBD1. The CDR3 loop spans 12 amino acids. Trimming cost V 4 bases and J 8 bases; bases outside gene matches: 4. The germline CDR1 and CDR2 sequences are LGHDT and YNNKEL (reference sequence). The CDR3 region has the DNA TGTGCCAGCAGCCGGACAGGACTCGGCTACACCTTC. Translation gives CASSRTGLGYTF. The variable domain in full, with the rest retrieved from reference TRBV3-1 and TRBJ1-2, is DTAVSQTPKYLVTQMGNDKSIKCEQNLGHDTMYWYKQDSKKFLKIMFSYNNKELIINETVPNRFSPKSPDKAHLNLHINSLELGDSAVYFCASSRTGLGYTFGSGTRLTVV.

This clonotype was observed many times. The chain combines TRBV7-3 with TRBJ2-5; possibly TRBD2 for D (7 bases). The germline V gene has CDR1 SGHTA and CDR2 FQGTGA. The CDR3 contains 14 residues. The germline V and J ends were trimmed by 6 bases and 3 bases, with 14 bases remaining between them. CDR3 protein: CASSFGGAKETQYF. In nucleotides, the CDR3 is TGTGCCAGCAGTTTTGGGGGGGCGAAAGAGACCCAGTACTTC.

V usage is TRBV7-9 and J usage is TRBJ2-7; 8 bases agree with TRBD2. This CDR3 has 17 amino acids. Germline-derived CDR1 and CDR2 are SEHNR and FQNEAQ (reference sequence). V trimming: 4 bases; J trimming: 5 bases; junction bases outside the gene matches: 16. The CDR3 sequence: CASSYTPGTSYRNEQYF. The CDR3 DNA follows: TGTGCCAGCAGCTATACTCCCGGGACTAGTTATCGGAACGAGCAGTACTTC.

This clonotype was recorded many times. The genes are TRBV7-3 and TRBJ2-1, with TRBD2 matching over 9 bases. The ends lost 5 bases at V and 5 bases at J; junction bases unmatched: 10. Germline CDR1 and CDR2: SGHTA and FQGTGA. The CDR3 length is 16 residues. CDR3 protein: CASSGDSGSVDNEQFF. The CDR3 nucleotides are TGTGCCAGCAGCGGAGATAGCGGGAGTGTGGACAATGAGCAGTTCTTC. The full variable domain, completed using reference TRBV7-3 and TRBJ2-1, is GAGVSQTPSNKVTEKGKYVELRCDPISGHTALYWYRQSLGQGPEFLIYFQGTGAADDSGLPNDRFFAVRPEGSVSTLKIQRTERGDSAVYLCASSGDSGSVDNEQFFGPGTRLTVL.

This clonotype was counted between two and nine times. The chain has TRBV4-3 and TRBJ2-3, with D unresolved. Trimming left V 3 bases short and J 1 base short, with 11 bases between. The CDR3 spans 15 residues. CDR1 and CDR2 from the germline V gene are LGHNA and YSLEER. As DNA, the CDR3 is TGCGCCAGCAGCCATCACCAAGCCGGCACAGATACGCAGTATTTT. Its protein is CASSHHQAGTDTQYF.

This clonotype was seen many times. The chain combines TRBV7-2 with TRBJ2-5, with 11 bases lining up with TRBD2. CDR1 and CDR2 from the germline V gene are SGHTA and FQGNSA. CDR3 length: 14 residues. The ends lost 3 bases at V and 11 bases at J; junction bases unmatched: 8. The CDR3 DNA reads as TGTGCCAGCAGCTTGTATAGCGGGAGGGAGGTTCAGTACTTC. It specifies CASSLYSGREVQYF.

The sample holds a few counts of this clonotype. This chain uses TRBV5-1 with TRBJ2-7; 7 bases match TRBD1. V lost 5 bases and J lost 3; bases outside the gene matches: 8. CDR3 length equals 14 residues. Looked up from germline, CDR1 is SGHRS and CDR2 is YFSETQ. CDR3 protein: CASSSGTAFYEQYF. As DNA, the CDR3 is TGCGCCAGCAGTTCCGGGACAGCCTTCTACGAGCAGTACTTC.

This clonotype occurred a few times. The chain has TRBV7-3 and TRBJ2-1; tentatively, D is TRBD1 (7 bases). The CDR3 has 19 amino acids. Deletions cut 2 bases from V and 7 bases from J, with 27 bases between. Looked up from germline, CDR1 is SGHTA and CDR2 is FQGTGA. The CDR3 spells CASSLFPPRRGRYGNEQFF. The CDR3 DNA reads TGTGCCAGCAGCTTATTCCCCCCCCGGAGGGGGCGTTATGGGAATGAGCAGTTCTTC.

At least ten counts were recorded for this clonotype. The chain links TRBV11-2 to TRBJ2-7; TRBD2 might be the D (5 bases). Germline CDR1 is SGHAT and CDR2 is FQNNGV. The CDR3 consists of 14 residues. V gave up 4 bases and J gave up 4 bases, with 14 bases separating them. CDR3 sequence reads: CASSSLRASYEQYF. The CDR3 nucleotides are TGTGCCAGCAGCTCCCTGAGGGCCTCTTACGAGCAGTACTTC.

CDR3 in amino acids: CSARDSGEQFF. Here the CDR3 DNA reads TGCAGTGCTAGAGATTCGGGTGAGCAGTTCTTC. The chain uses TRBV20-1 and TRBJ2-1; D is ambiguous. This CDR3 has 11 amino acids. V dropped 0 bases and J dropped 9 bases, with 6 bases sitting between them. Germline values: CDR1 DFQATT, CDR2 SNEGSKA (reference sequence).